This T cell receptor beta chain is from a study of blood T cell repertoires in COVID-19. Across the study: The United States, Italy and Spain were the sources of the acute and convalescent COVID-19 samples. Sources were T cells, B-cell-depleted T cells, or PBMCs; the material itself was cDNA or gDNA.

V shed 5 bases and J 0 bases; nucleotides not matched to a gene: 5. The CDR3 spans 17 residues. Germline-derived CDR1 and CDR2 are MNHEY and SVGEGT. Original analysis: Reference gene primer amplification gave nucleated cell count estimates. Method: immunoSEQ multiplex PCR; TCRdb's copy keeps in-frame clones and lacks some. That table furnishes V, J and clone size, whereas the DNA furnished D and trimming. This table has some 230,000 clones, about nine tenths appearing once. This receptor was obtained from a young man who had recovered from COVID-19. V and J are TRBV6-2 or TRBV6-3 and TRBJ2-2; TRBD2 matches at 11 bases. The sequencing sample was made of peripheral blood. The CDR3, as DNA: TGTGCCAGCAGTACCCTAGCGGGGGGCTCGAACACCGGGGAGCTGTTTTTT. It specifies CASSTLAGGSNTGELFF.